Following are 9 T cell receptor beta chains from one sample sequenced in a study of T cells in pancreatic ductal adenocarcinoma. Libraries were prepared by immunoSEQ multiplex PCR; TCRdb keeps only in-frame clonotypes and omits some of them. The sample yields roughly 8,700 clones, about 90% seen once. The selected patients with pancreatic ductal adenocarcinoma had surgery but no neoadjuvant therapy. Sequencing was done on a sample of PBMCs. These receptor sequences come from a human donor with pancreatic ductal adenocarcinoma.

CDR3 sequence reads: CASSLTGTSGGQETQYF. The CDR3 region has the DNA TGTGCCAGCAGCTTAACCGGGACTAGCGGGGGGCAAGAGACCCAGTACTTC. This sequence joins TRBV7-8 and TRBJ2-5; 15 nucleotides line up with TRBD2. The CDR3 has 17 amino acids. V was clipped by 2 bases and J by 2 bases; unmatched bases: 3. The germline V gene encodes CDR1 SGHVS and CDR2 FQNEAQ.

V and J are TRBV18 and TRBJ1-1; D gene ambiguous. The V and J ends lost 1 base and 1 base respectively, with 10 bases between them. Per the germline V gene, CDR1 is KGHSH and CDR2 is LQKENI. The CDR3 length is 15 residues. The CDR3 region has the DNA TGTGCCAGCTCACCACTAAGTATGAGGAACACTGAAGCTTTCTTT. Translating it yields CASSPLSMRNTEAFF.

The chain joins TRBV5-1 to TRBJ2-7, with 7 bases identical to TRBD1. The CDR3 sequence is 15 residues long. The germline CDR1 and CDR2 sequences are SGHRS and YFSETQ. The J segment lost 5 bases and the V segment lost 3 bases, leaving 11 bases of the junction unmatched. In DNA, the CDR3 is TGCGCCAGCAGCTGGGGGACAGTTCTTTCCGACGAGCAGTACTTC. Translating gives CASSWGTVLSDEQYF.

This clone was counted a few times. The genes are TRBV19 and TRBJ2-7; perhaps TRBD1 as D (6 bases). In germline, CDR1 is LNHDA, CDR2 SQIVND (reference sequence). Trimming took off 4 bases at V and 3 bases at J, with 10 bases between the two ends. This CDR3 comprises 13 residues. Here the CDR3 reads CASSTTQGYEQYF. The CDR3 nucleotides are TGTGCCAGTAGTACGACACAGGGCTACGAGCAGTACTTC.

The chain recombines TRBV18 with TRBJ2-5; D perhaps matches TRBD2 (5 bases). V shed 3 bases and J shed 5 bases, with 10 bases lying between them. The CDR3 loop spans 13 amino acids. Germline V gene data show CDR1 as KGHSH and CDR2 as LQKENI. CDR3 nucleotides: TGTGCCAGCTCACCCCCGGGGTGGGAGACCCAGTACTTC. Translation: CASSPPGWETQYF.

The V gene is TRBV7-9, the J gene TRBJ1-4; D unclear. CDR3 size: 15 residues. CDR1 SEHNR and CDR2 FQNEAQ come from the germline V gene (reference sequence). V was shortened by 6 bases and J by 2 bases, with 13 bases between the two germline ends. CDR3 sequence (DNA): TGTGCCAGCAGACTCGCCGGAGCTACTAATGAAAAACTGTTTTTT. It yields the protein CASRLAGATNEKLFF.

V and J are TRBV7-9 and TRBJ1-1; 8 bases line up with TRBD1. Germline V gene sequence: CDR1 SEHNR, CDR2 FQNEAQ (reference sequence). Trimming at V came to 3 bases and at J to 0 bases, leaving 3 bases not matched to a gene. The CDR3 length is 15 residues. CDR3 protein: CASSFTGGVNTEAFF. DNA for the CDR3: TGTGCCAGCAGCTTCACAGGGGGAGTGAACACTGAAGCTTTCTTT.

The V gene is TRBV5-5, the J gene TRBJ1-1, with a weak D call TRBD1 (5 bases). Germline V gene sequence: CDR1 SGHKS, CDR2 YYEKEE (reference sequence). CDR3 length: 15 residues. V was cut by 5 bases and J by 0 bases, with 14 bases left in between. In DNA form, the CDR3 reads TGTGCCAGCAGACCTCTGGGACTTATGAACACTGAAGCTTTCTTT. Translation gives CASRPLGLMNTEAFF.

This clone was picked up a small number of times. This chain joins TRBV10-3 and TRBJ2-1; 8 bases match TRBD1. Germline V CDR1 and CDR2: ENHRY, SYGVKD. This CDR3 region has 13 residues. V was clipped by 8 bases and J by 4 bases; unmatched bases: 4. The CDR3 coding sequence is TGTGCCATCGGAGGACAGGGTTACAATGAGCAGTTCTTC. It translates to CAIGGQGYNEQFF.